These 28 T cell receptor beta chains were all obtained from the same sample, sequenced in a study of sequential checkpoint blockade in melanoma. Specified treatment: randomized to nivolumab then ipilimumab (arm A) or the reverse (arm B). Clones were sequenced by immunoSEQ multiplex PCR, and TCRdb holds only the in-frame ones, with some missing. Among over 2,500 clones listed, around 53% were seen once. Here the sequenced sample was CD8+ T cells sorted from blood (inferred from file names), taken from a patient given nivolumab and ipilimumab in sequence. These receptors were taken from a human donor with melanoma.

The J gene is TRBJ1-1, the V gene TRBV19; D uncertain. CDR3 length: 14 residues. Germline assignment: CDR1 LNHDA and CDR2 SQIVND (reference sequence). The ends were cut back, 7 bases at V and 0 bases at J, with 12 bases in the middle. In nucleotides, the CDR3 is TGTGCCAGTACCATCGGGATGATGAACACTGAAGCTTTCTTT. Translated: CASTIGMMNTEAFF.

There are a few counts of this clone. This chain links TRBV11-2 with TRBJ2-7, with TRBD2 matching over 13 bases. This CDR3 has 16 residues. With 5 bases clipped from V and 5 bases from J, the junction kept 9 bases outside the gene matches. The germline V gene encodes CDR1 SGHAT and CDR2 FQNNGV. The CDR3 nucleotides read TGTGCCAGCAGCCAAGGACTAGCGGGAGAGATGGACGAGCAGTACTTC. Its protein is CASSQGLAGEMDEQYF. Based on the CDR3 plus reference TRBV11-2 and TRBJ2-7, the full variable domain is EAGVAQSPRYKIIEKRQSVAFWCNPISGHATLYWYQQILGQGPKLLIQFQNNGVVDDSQLPKDRFSAERLKGVDSTLKIQPAKLEDSAVYLCASSQGLAGEMDEQYFGPGTRLTVT.

The chain has TRBV13 and TRBJ2-7; D unresolved. The CDR3 totals 13 residues. Germline V gene sequence: CDR1 PRHDT, CDR2 FYEKMQ (reference sequence). Trimming took 5 bases from V and 6 from J, leaving 14 bases between them. CDR3 residues: CASSPHRIGEQYF. The CDR3 coding sequence is TGTGCCAGCAGCCCTCACCGTATCGGCGAGCAGTACTTC.

V and J are TRBV6-1 and TRBJ1-5; TRBD1 is a possible D gene (5 bases). CDR1 is MNHNS, CDR2 SASEGT, per germline. The CDR3 runs to 16 residues. V was cut by 2 bases and J by 5 bases, with 16 bases left in between. CDR3 residues: CASSELTLGGDQPQHF. The CDR3, as DNA: TGTGCCAGCAGTGAATTAACTCTGGGGGGAGATCAGCCCCAGCATTTT.

The chain carries TRBV5-1 and TRBJ2-3; 9 nucleotides agree with TRBD2. The germline CDR1 and CDR2 sequences are SGHRS and YFSETQ. V gave up 2 bases and J gave up 4 bases; unmatched junction bases: 2. This CDR3 has 14 residues. The chain's CDR3 is CASSFLAGSDTQYF. As DNA, the CDR3 is TGCGCCAGCAGCTTCCTAGCGGGGTCAGATACGCAGTATTTT.

The sample holds a few counts of this clone. The genes are TRBV9 and TRBJ2-7, with a weak D call TRBD2 (6 bases). Trimming removed 0 bases from V and 2 bases from J, with 12 bases in between. The CDR3 spans 15 residues. The germline CDR1 and CDR2 sequences are SGDLS and YYNGEE. As DNA, the CDR3 is TGTGCCAGCAGCGTAGCTGGGGGACTCGCCTACGAGCAGTACTTC. Translating it yields CASSVAGGLAYEQYF.

The count of this clone is one. The chain recombines TRBV27 with TRBJ2-6; D is unresolved. Germline V lookup: CDR1 MNHEY, CDR2 SMNVEV (reference sequence). Trimming took 5 bases from V and 5 from J, leaving 22 bases between them. The CDR3 spans 18 residues. The CDR3 loop is CASSRKRWLQSRANVLTF. CDR3 sequence (DNA): TGTGCCAGCAGTCGCAAGCGCTGGCTACAAAGTCGGGCCAACGTCCTGACTTTC.

This chain uses TRBV15 with TRBJ2-3; TRBD2 matches at 9 bases. V shed 4 bases and J 11 bases; nucleotides not matched to a gene: 7. Germline assignment: CDR1 LNHNV and CDR2 YYDKDF (reference sequence). The CDR3 has 13 amino acids. CDR3 amino acids: CATSTLAGKGQYF. The CDR3 DNA is TGTGCCACCAGCACGCTAGCGGGGAAAGGGCAGTATTTT.

The gene calls are TRBV9 and TRBJ2-3; the match to TRBD2 covers 7 bases. In germline, CDR1 is SGDLS, CDR2 YYNGEE. This CDR3 region has 17 residues. After removal of 3 bases from V and 5 bases from J, the junction contained 15 bases not matched to a gene. CDR3 protein: CASSGGIVGGEKDTQYF. Written as DNA, the CDR3 is TGTGCCAGCAGCGGTGGGATAGTTGGGGGGGAAAAAGATACGCAGTATTTT. The full variable domain, with the rest looked up from reference TRBV9 and TRBJ2-3, is DSGVTQTPKHLITATGQRVTLRCSPRSGDLSVYWYQQSLDQGLQFLIQYYNGEERAKGNILERFSAQQFPDLHSELNLSSLELGDSALYFCASSGGIVGGEKDTQYFGPGTRLTVL.

The chain recombines TRBV5-1 with TRBJ1-1; unclear D gene. Germline V gene lookup returns CDR1 SGHRS and CDR2 YFSETQ. This CDR3 has 14 amino acids. V dropped 3 bases and J dropped 4 bases, with 13 bases sitting between them. The CDR3 region is CASSSVLEGTEAFF. In DNA form, the CDR3 reads TGCGCCAGCAGCTCGGTACTGGAGGGCACTGAAGCTTTCTTT.

The chain joins TRBV18 to TRBJ2-1; 7 bases match TRBD1. Germline values: CDR1 KGHSH, CDR2 LQKENI. Trimming at V came to 10 bases and at J to 9 bases, leaving 6 bases not matched to a gene. CDR3 length equals 11 residues. CDR3 in amino acids: CATATGIEQFF. The CDR3 nucleotides read TGTGCCACTGCGACAGGGATTGAGCAGTTCTTC.

V and J are TRBV7-9 and TRBJ2-5; D gene uncertain. This CDR3 comprises 13 residues. The germline gives CDR1 SEHNR, CDR2 FQNEAQ (reference sequence). V was trimmed by 1 base and J by 0 bases, leaving 3 bases between them. As DNA, the CDR3 is TGTGCCAGCAGCTTAGTCAACCAAGAGACCCAGTACTTC. This translates into CASSLVNQETQYF. The full variable domain, in which reference TRBV7-9 and TRBJ2-5 provide the parts outside the CDR3, is DTGVSQNPRHKITKRGQNVTFRCDPISEHNRLYWYRQTLGQGPEFLTYFQNEAQLEKSRLLSDRFSAERPKGSFSTLEIQRTEQGDSAMYLCASSLVNQETQYFGPGTRLLVL.

This clone came up a few times. A much larger clone sits a single nucleotide away, making a read error possible. The CDR3 coding sequence is TGTGCCAGCAGCCATAACATGGGGACTGCCTACGAGCAGTACTTC. This encodes CASSHNMGTAYEQYF. The J gene is TRBJ2-7, the V gene TRBV4-2; D might be TRBD2 (6 bases). From germline, CDR1 is LGHNA and CDR2 YNFKEQ. CDR3 length equals 15 residues. Deletions cut 3 bases from V and 2 bases from J, with 14 bases between.

The chain carries TRBV7-9 and TRBJ2-5; D is possibly TRBD1 (5 bases). CDR1 and CDR2 from the germline V gene are SEHNR and FQNEAQ (reference sequence). V dropped 0 bases and J dropped 6 bases, with 14 bases sitting between them. This CDR3 contains 15 residues. The CDR3 sequence: CASSLAQGRIKTQYF. In nucleotides, the CDR3 is TGTGCCAGCAGCTTAGCGCAGGGCAGGATCAAGACCCAGTACTTC.

The V gene is TRBV4-1, the J gene TRBJ1-1, with D maybe TRBD1 (5 bases). CDR1 and CDR2 (germline): MGHRA, YSYEKL. V lost 1 base to trimming and J lost 11 bases, with 11 bases between them. This CDR3 spans 12 amino acids. The CDR3 spells CASSQGEGRAFF. In DNA, the CDR3 is TGCGCCAGCAGCCAAGGGGAGGGACGGGCTTTCTTT.

The chain joins TRBV25-1 to TRBJ1-4; possible D gene TRBD1, 5 bases. The germline gives CDR1 MGHDK, CDR2 SYGVNS. Trimming cost V 6 bases and J 7 bases, with 12 bases left between them. The CDR3 consists of 13 residues. CDR3 sequence: CASRGGTGEKLFF. CDR3 nucleotide sequence: TGTGCCAGCAGGGGGGGGACTGGTGAAAAACTGTTTTTT.

The chain carries TRBV2 and TRBJ1-5; maybe TRBD1 (6 bases). V lost 3 bases and J lost 6, with 12 bases in between. Germline V gene sequence: CDR1 SNHLY, CDR2 FYNNEI. The CDR3 runs 14 residues. In DNA, the CDR3 is TGTGCCAGCAGTGAGGGCAGGGGCGTTCAGCCCCAGCATTTT. This encodes CASSEGRGVQPQHF.

This sequence joins TRBV6-1 and TRBJ2-5, with 9 bases aligning to TRBD1. The J call may be mistaken, given a closer DNA end match to TRBJ2-7. Germline CDR1 MNHNS, CDR2 SASEGT. The CDR3 sequence is 14 residues long. Here the CDR3 DNA reads TGTGCCAGCGCGCCCGGGACAGGGTCCTACGAGCAGTACTTC. Translated: CASAPGTGSYEQYF.

The genes are TRBV4-1 and TRBJ2-1; 9 bases are shared with TRBD2. The V gene's germline CDR1 is MGHRA and CDR2 YSYEKL. The CDR3 runs to 13 residues. The ends lost 3 bases at V and 9 bases at J; junction bases unmatched: 3. CDR3 sequence (DNA): TGCGCCAGCAGCCAGGGGACTAGCATTGAGCAGTTCTTC. It specifies CASSQGTSIEQFF.

V usage is TRBV10-1 and J usage is TRBJ2-7, with TRBD1 identical over 9 bases. CDR1 WNHNN and CDR2 SYGVQD come from the germline V gene (reference sequence). This CDR3 is 15 amino acids long. The V segment lost 2 bases and the J segment 0 bases; nucleotides outside the gene matches: 2. The CDR3 reads CASSEGQGISYEQYF. The DNA of the CDR3 is TGCGCCAGCAGTGAGGGACAGGGGATCTCCTACGAGCAGTACTTC.

The rearrangement uses TRBV7-9 and TRBJ2-3; tentative D call: TRBD2 (6 bases). The CDR3 sequence is 11 residues long. Per the germline V gene, CDR1 is SEHNR and CDR2 is FQNEAQ (reference sequence). The V end was cut by 8 bases, the J end by 11 bases, with 14 bases between. This CDR3 reads CASDPPEGQYF. CDR3 bases: TGTGCCAGCGATCCTCCGGAGGGGCAGTATTTT.

The chain combines TRBV4-1 with TRBJ2-7, with 8 bases identical to TRBD2. The ends lost 2 bases at V and 2 bases at J; junction bases unmatched: 8. This CDR3 is 16 amino acids long. From germline, CDR1 is MGHRA and CDR2 YSYEKL. CDR3 loop: CASSQLSGSGAYEQYF. CDR3 sequence (DNA): TGCGCCAGCAGCCAACTAAGCGGGAGTGGGGCCTACGAGCAGTACTTC.

The rearrangement joins TRBV9 to TRBJ2-7; D may be TRBD2 (6 bases). The CDR3 totals 15 residues. V was shortened by 2 bases and J by 1 base, with 13 bases between the two germline ends. CDR1 is SGDLS, CDR2 YYNGEE, per germline. DNA for the CDR3: TGTGCCAGCAGCGTTTCCGGGGGACCTTCCTACGAGCAGTACTTC. Its protein product is CASSVSGGPSYEQYF.

This chain connects TRBV6-5 to TRBJ2-5; no definite D call. Germline CDR1 MNHEY, CDR2 SVGAGI. The CDR3 length is 14 residues. V lost 0 bases to trimming and J lost 5 bases, with 10 bases between them. DNA for the CDR3: TGTGCCAGCAGTTACTCGGGCCCTTGGGAGACCCAGTACTTC. This sequence encodes CASSYSGPWETQYF.

The chain has TRBV4-1 and TRBJ2-5; D call uncertain. This CDR3 is built from 15 residues. V gave up 4 bases and J gave up 1 base, with 13 bases separating them. CDR1 and CDR2 from the germline V gene are MGHRA and YSYEKL. CDR3 sequence: CASSPSPSFQETQYF. CDR3 in DNA: TGCGCCAGCAGCCCCTCCCCCTCCTTCCAAGAGACCCAGTACTTC.

This chain joins TRBV5-4 and TRBJ2-1, with 7 bases aligning to TRBD2. The CDR3 length is 13 residues. Per germline, CDR1 SGHNT and CDR2 YYREEE (reference sequence). The J segment lost 7 bases and the V segment lost 1 base, leaving 2 bases of the junction unmatched. CDR3 bases: TGTGCCAGCAGCTTGACTAGCGTAAATGAGCAGTTCTTC. It specifies CASSLTSVNEQFF.

The chain uses TRBV6-1 and TRBJ1-1; the D is unclear. Germline values: CDR1 MNHNS, CDR2 SASEGT. The CDR3 consists of 16 residues. The V gene lost 2 bases and the J gene lost 4 bases, with 17 bases spanning the gap. The CDR3 is CASSEFLSRAGTEAFF. The CDR3 DNA sequence: TGTGCCAGCAGTGAATTCCTCTCTAGGGCGGGCACTGAAGCTTTCTTT.

Within the sample, this clone is large. The V call is TRBV14, the J call TRBJ2-3; unclear D gene. This CDR3 is built from 15 residues. CDR1 is SGHDN and CDR2 is FVKESK in the germline V gene. V gave up 1 base and J gave up 1 base, with 9 bases separating them. In nucleotides, the CDR3 is TGTGCCAGCAGCCAAGGGGCCTACGGCACAGATACGCAGTATTTT. Protein sequence: CASSQGAYGTDTQYF.